The TCR beta chain described here comes from a study of T cell responses to AZD1222 COVID-19 vaccine. For this clone: Its antigen is as yet unknown.

CDR1 and CDR2 from the germline V gene are SGHAT and FQNNGV. V lost 3 bases, J lost 6 bases, and 18 bases lay in between. This CDR3 is 15 amino acids long. Sequenced by immunoSEQ multiplex PCR; TCRdb stores in-frame clones only, minus some. The repertoire includes around 140,000 clones, just over 90% of them detected once, and over 0.9% sits in the top ten. Points from the study as a whole: Possibly, clonal diversity was underestimated; donors were largely white British and included more females.

This chain links TRBV11-2 with TRBJ2-7; D perhaps matches TRBD2 (8 bases). This sequence originates from an adult in good health. Sequences were derived from peripheral blood, sampled on day 0 of MenACWY control vaccination. The CDR3, as DNA: TGTGCCAGCAGCTTCCTCGGGAGGGGGCTGGGCGAGCAGTACTTC. Its protein product is CASSFLGRGLGEQYF.